The clone carrying this TCR beta chain showed up many times. Antigen: not known. MiXCR was run by TCRdb on the 5' RACE reads, yielding one entry per CDR3 protein. The sample includes approximately 150,000 distinct CDR3 sequences, around 3.4% of them seen just once. This sample is part of a study of identical twins. Points from the study as a whole: The degree of excess twin sharing was weaker in beta out-of-frame sequences. Model-predicted out-of-frame TCR alpha sharing fell below observed values in monozygotic twins. Alpha sequences out of frame and shared by twins had excess low generation probability.

The CDR3 extends over 13 amino acids. J gave up 4 bases and V 6 bases, and 5 bases lay outside the gene matches. Germline CDR1 is DFQATT and CDR2 is SNEGSKA (reference sequence). The rearrangement joins TRBV20-1 to TRBJ2-2, with 7 bases fitting TRBD1. The sample comprised memory T cells sorted from blood. This receptor was obtained from a man aged 18-30 years in good health. The DNA for the CDR3 is TGCAGTGCCAACGACAGGGCCACCGGGGAGCTGTTTTTT. It is translated as CSANDRATGELFF.